The T cell receptor beta chain described here comes from a study of OX40 agonist ivuxolimab in advanced cancers. Study information: Every 2 weeks, ivuxolimab was infused into the patients intravenously at between 0.01 and 10 mg/kg. The dose-escalation cohort was just under 85% male, with a mean age of approximately 61 years, ranging roughly 20 to 90. Study findings and constraints: Within 6 weeks, CD4+ and CD8+ blood T cells expanded clonally at 0.1 to 3.0 mg/kg.

As regards this clone: Its antigen is unknown.

Assay used: immunoSEQ multiplex PCR; TCRdb lists only in-frame clones, some missing. The top ten clones hold about 0.51% of a sample with roughly 77,000 clones, approximately 80% of them seen once. Baseline, cycle 4 day 1, and cycle 7 day 1 were the blood sampling points. CDR3 length: 16 residues. Germline trimming cut 4 bases from V and 4 bases from J; bases unmatched to any gene: 6. Germline V gene lookup returns CDR1 SEHNR and CDR2 FQNEAQ (reference sequence). The sequencing here drew on CD4+ or CD8+ T cells sorted from blood, taken in a trial of the OX40 agonist ivuxolimab. The receptor was isolated from an adult with an advanced solid tumor such as melanoma, head and neck, liver or kidney cancer. V and J are TRBV7-9 and TRBJ2-1; 11 bases line up with TRBD2. The CDR3 sequence: CASSSRLAGLYNEQFF. DNA for the CDR3: TGTGCCAGCAGCTCCAGACTAGCGGGACTATACAATGAGCAGTTCTTC.